The present entry profiles one T cell receptor (beta chain) with its context. Assay: immunoSEQ multiplex PCR; the TCRdb copy retains only in-frame clones and omits some. Among about 350,000 clones listed, approximately 91% were seen once. Trimming shortened V by 5 bases and J by 4 bases, and 11 bases separated the two germline ends. CDR1 is SEHNR, CDR2 FQNEAQ, per germline (reference sequence). The CDR3 has 13 residues. These data come from a study of blood T cell repertoires in COVID-19. The receptor was isolated from a woman younger than 45 who had been exposed to COVID-19. Sequenced: PBMCs or T cells enriched from blood (not recorded which). The chain employs TRBV7-9 and TRBJ2-5; D is possibly TRBD2 (5 bases). The CDR3 region has the DNA TGTGCCAGCAGCACCCTACTAGGAGAGACCCAGTACTTC. Translated: CASSTLLGETQYF. The full variable domain, completed using reference TRBV7-9 and TRBJ2-5, is DTGVSQNPRHKITKRGQNVTFRCDPISEHNRLYWYRQTLGQGPEFLTYFQNEAQLEKSRLLSDRFSAERPKGSFSTLEIQRTEQGDSAMYLCASSTLLGETQYFGPGTRLLVL.